The sequence of this T cell receptor beta chain was determined in a study of PD-1 blockade in classical Hodgkin lymphoma. Study results and limitations: Newly diagnosed patients and complete responders had comparable diversity at baseline.

This CDR3 is built from 15 residues. Germline lookup yields CDR1 MNHEY and CDR2 SMNVEV (reference sequence). The V and J ends lost 5 bases and 2 bases, in that order; junction bases with no gene match: 8. Indicated time point: cycle 4 day 1 (C4D1), after five to seven weeks of nivolumab. With no exception, relapse followed autologous stem cell transplantation in all patients, and brentuximab vedotin exposure varied. Sequencing used immunoSEQ multiplex PCR; TCRdb keeps in-frame clones, though not all of them. The sample holds roughly 49,000 clones, around 91% seen once. This clone was picked up one time. Its antigen is not known.

This rearrangement joins TRBV27 to TRBJ2-7, with TRBD1 identical over 8 bases. The sample consisted of peripheral blood mononuclear cells (PBMCs), taken before the fourth cycle of nivolumab. The clonotype comes from a human donor with classical Hodgkin lymphoma. CDR3 nucleotides: TGTGCCAGCAGTACAGGGGGGAGAATCCCCTACGAGCAGTACTTC. This translates into CASSTGGRIPYEQYF.